The 10 T cell receptor beta chains below all came from one sample that was sequenced in a study of blood T cells in healthy people across ages. A J-beta primer mix and a sample-barcoded 5' primer were used in a second PCR of roughly 6 to 12 cycles. TCRdb re-called the 5' RACE reads with MiXCR, one entry per CDR3 protein. The sample includes approximately 1,100,000 distinct CDR3 sequences, around 45% of them seen just once. Sequencing was carried out using blood. Receptor source: a woman aged 55-75 years in good health.

The chain is built from TRBV6-2 or TRBV6-3 and TRBJ2-3; 14 bases align to TRBD2. The germline gives CDR1 MNHEY, CDR2 SVGEGT. CDR3 length: 17 amino acids. V dropped 5 bases and J dropped 3; count of bases not matched to a gene: 7. CDR3 sequence reads: CASSRPGLAGGTDTQYF. The CDR3, as DNA: TGTGCCAGCAGTCGACCCGGACTAGCGGGGGGTACAGATACGCAGTATTTT.

The chain joins TRBV7-9 to TRBJ2-3; TRBD2 might be the D (6 bases). Per germline, CDR1 SEHNR and CDR2 FQNEAQ (reference sequence). This CDR3 is built from 17 residues. Trimming took 1 base from V and 4 from J, leaving 18 bases between them. This CDR3 reads CASSLGTRTGLPDTQYF. DNA of the CDR3: TGTGCCAGCAGCTTAGGAACCAGGACGGGACTCCCAGATACGCAGTATTTT.

The V and J genes are TRBV24-1 and TRBJ2-4; D unclear. The J call may be wrong; the DNA end is better matched by TRBJ2-7. CDR1 and CDR2 (germline): KGHDR, SFDVKD. The CDR3 has 13 amino acids. Written as DNA, the CDR3 is TGTGCCACCAGTGATTCGGACGGCTACGAGCAGTACTTC. It is translated as CATSDSDGYEQYF.

The gene calls are TRBV9 and TRBJ2-5, with D perhaps being TRBD1 or TRBD2 (5 bases each). The CDR3 spans 15 residues. V lost 1 base and J lost 5, with 15 bases in between. The germline CDR1 and CDR2 sequences are SGDLS and YYNGEE. The CDR3 reads CASSVMGEEGETQYF. CDR3 coding DNA: TGTGCCAGCAGCGTAATGGGAGAAGAGGGGGAGACCCAGTACTTC.

The CDR3 nucleotides read TGCAGTGCTAGTGTGGGGTTGAGGGGGCCTGTAGAGACCCAGTACTTC. Protein: CSASVGLRGPVETQYF. The chain has TRBV20-1 and TRBJ2-5; 7 nucleotides align to TRBD1. Germline V CDR1 and CDR2: DFQATT, SNEGSKA (reference sequence). The CDR3 has 16 residues. Trimming removed 3 bases from V and 4 bases from J; junction bases left unmatched: 14.

In its sample, this clonotype was seen a few times. The V call is TRBV5-1, the J call TRBJ2-3; D gene uncertain. The CDR3 extends over 13 amino acids. From germline, CDR1 is SGHRS and CDR2 YFSETQ. V lost 4 bases and J lost 4, with 10 bases in between. The chain's CDR3 is CASSPLGSDTQYF. As DNA, the CDR3 is TGCGCCAGCAGCCCCCTGGGGTCAGATACGCAGTATTTT.

A few counts support this clonotype. V is TRBV20-1 and J is TRBJ2-3; D is possibly TRBD1 (6 bases). The CDR3 is 11 amino acids. Trimming cost V 8 bases and J 4 bases, with 10 bases left between them. Germline V gives CDR1 DFQATT, CDR2 SNEGSKA (reference sequence). DNA for the CDR3: TGCAGTTTCCCAGGGGCAGATACGCAGTATTTT. Residues: CSFPGADTQYF.

The chain joins TRBV21-1 to TRBJ2-7; the table's D call, TRBD1, was not checked against the DNA. TRBV21-1 is annotated as a pseudogene. The CDR3 loop spans 16 amino acids. This CDR3 reads CASSKARGQSSYEQYF. CDR3 sequence (DNA): TGTGCCAGCAGCAAAGCCAGGGGACAGAGCTCCTACGAGCAGTACTTC.

This sequence joins TRBV27 and TRBJ2-3, with TRBD2 matching over 8 bases. CDR3 length: 16 residues. V shed 7 bases, J shed 1 base, and the junction held 10 bases outside the gene matches. Germline V CDR1 and CDR2: MNHEY, SMNVEV (reference sequence). As DNA, the CDR3 is TGTGCCAGCAAGAAACCTGGACTAGCCGGCACAGATACGCAGTATTTT. It translates to CASKKPGLAGTDTQYF.

This clonotype was counted many times. The genes are TRBV29-1 and TRBJ1-2; D remains ambiguous. The germline V and J ends were trimmed by 4 bases and 1 base, with 7 bases remaining between them. Germline assignment: CDR1 SQVTM and CDR2 ANQGSEA. This CDR3 contains 12 residues. CDR3 sequence (DNA): TGCAGCGTTGTCAAGAATAACTATGGCTACACCTTC. Translating it yields CSVVKNNYGYTF.